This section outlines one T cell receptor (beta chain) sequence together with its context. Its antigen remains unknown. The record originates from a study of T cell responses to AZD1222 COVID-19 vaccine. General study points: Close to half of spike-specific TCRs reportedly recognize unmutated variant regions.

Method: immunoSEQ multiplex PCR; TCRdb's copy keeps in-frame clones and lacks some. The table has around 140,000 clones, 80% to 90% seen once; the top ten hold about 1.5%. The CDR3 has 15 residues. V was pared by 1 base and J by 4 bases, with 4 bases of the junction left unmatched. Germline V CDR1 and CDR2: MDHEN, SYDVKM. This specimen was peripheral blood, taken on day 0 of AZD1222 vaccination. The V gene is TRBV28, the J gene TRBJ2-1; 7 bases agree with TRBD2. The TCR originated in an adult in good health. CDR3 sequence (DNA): TGTGCCAGCAGTTTATTTAGCGGGTCTTACAATGAGCAGTTCTTC. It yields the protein CASSLFSGSYNEQFF.